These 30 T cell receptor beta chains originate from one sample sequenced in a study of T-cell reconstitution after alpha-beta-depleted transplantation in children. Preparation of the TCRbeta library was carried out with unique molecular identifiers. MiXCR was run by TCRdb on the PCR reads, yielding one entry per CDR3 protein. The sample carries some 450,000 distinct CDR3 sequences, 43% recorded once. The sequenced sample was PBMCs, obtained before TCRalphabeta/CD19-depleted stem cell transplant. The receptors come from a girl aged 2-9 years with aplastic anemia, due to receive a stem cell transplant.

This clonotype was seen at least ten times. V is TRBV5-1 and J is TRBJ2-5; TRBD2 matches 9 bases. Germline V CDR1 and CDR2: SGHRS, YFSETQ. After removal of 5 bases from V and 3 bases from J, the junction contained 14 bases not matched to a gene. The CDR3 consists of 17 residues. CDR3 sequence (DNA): TGCGCCAGCAGGCCAAGGGCCGCGGGAGGGCATAAAGAGACCCAGTACTTC. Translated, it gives CASRPRAAGGHKETQYF.

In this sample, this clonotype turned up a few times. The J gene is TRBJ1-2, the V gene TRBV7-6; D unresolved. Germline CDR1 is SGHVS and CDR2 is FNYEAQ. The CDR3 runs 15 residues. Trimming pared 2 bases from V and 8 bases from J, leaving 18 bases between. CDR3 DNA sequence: TGTGCCAGCAGCTTAATTCATGCCGGAATGGAAGGCTACACCTTC. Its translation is CASSLIHAGMEGYTF.

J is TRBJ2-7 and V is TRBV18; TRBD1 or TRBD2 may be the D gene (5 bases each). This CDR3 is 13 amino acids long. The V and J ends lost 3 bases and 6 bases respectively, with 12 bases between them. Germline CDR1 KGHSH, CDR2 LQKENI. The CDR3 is CASSPGDLGEQYF. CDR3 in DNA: TGTGCCAGCTCACCGGGGGATTTGGGCGAGCAGTACTTC.

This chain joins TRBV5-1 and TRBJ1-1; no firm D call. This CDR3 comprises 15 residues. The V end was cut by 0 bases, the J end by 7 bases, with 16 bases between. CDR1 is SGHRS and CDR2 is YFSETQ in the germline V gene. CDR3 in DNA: TGCGCCAGCAGCTTGGTGGGCCAACCCAAGGGTGAAGCTTTCTTT. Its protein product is CASSLVGQPKGEAFF.

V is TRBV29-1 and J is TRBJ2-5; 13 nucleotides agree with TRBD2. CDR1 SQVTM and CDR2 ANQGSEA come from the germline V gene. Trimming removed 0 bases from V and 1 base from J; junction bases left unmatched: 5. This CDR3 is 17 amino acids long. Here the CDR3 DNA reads TGCAGCGTTGAAGAGGGGACTAGCGGGACTACCCAAGAGACCCAGTACTTC. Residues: CSVEEGTSGTTQETQYF.

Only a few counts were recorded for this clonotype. CDR3 sequence reads: CASSKVTTLAGGLNEQFF. DNA for the CDR3: TGTGCCAGCAGCAAAGTCACTACCCTAGCGGGGGGGCTAAATGAGCAGTTCTTC. The rearrangement links TRBV7-3 to TRBJ2-1; 12 positions match TRBD2. The CDR3 is 18 residues long. The V gene's germline CDR1 is SGHTA and CDR2 FQGTGA. Trimming at V came to 5 bases and at J to 7 bases, leaving 15 bases not matched to a gene.

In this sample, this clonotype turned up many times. CDR3: CASSPGQGNYEQYF. The CDR3 DNA is TGTGCCAGCAGCCCGGGACAGGGGAACTACGAGCAGTACTTC. The V call is TRBV12-3 or TRBV12-4, the J call TRBJ2-7; 10 bases line up with TRBD1. V was pared by 6 bases and J by 3 bases, with 5 bases of the junction left unmatched. CDR3 size: 14 residues.

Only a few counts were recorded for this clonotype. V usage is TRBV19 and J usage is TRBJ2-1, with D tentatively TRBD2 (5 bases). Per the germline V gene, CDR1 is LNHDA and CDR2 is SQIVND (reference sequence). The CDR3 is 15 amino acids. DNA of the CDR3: TGTCGGTCCCTTGGACTTTTAAGCTCCTACAATGAGCAGTTCTTC. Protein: CRSLGLLSSYNEQFF.

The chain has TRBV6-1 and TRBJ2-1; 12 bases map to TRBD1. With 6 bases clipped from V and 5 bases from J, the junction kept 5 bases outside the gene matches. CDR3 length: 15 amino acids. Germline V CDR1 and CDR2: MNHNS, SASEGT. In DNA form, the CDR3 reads TGTGCCAGCAGCTTGGGACAGGGGGCCCACAATGAGCAGTTCTTC. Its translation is CASSLGQGAHNEQFF.

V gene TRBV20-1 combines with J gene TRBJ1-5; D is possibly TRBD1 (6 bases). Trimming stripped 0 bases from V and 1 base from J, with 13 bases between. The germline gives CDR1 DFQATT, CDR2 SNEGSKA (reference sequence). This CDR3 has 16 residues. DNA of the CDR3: TGCAGTGCTAGAGATCTAAGGGGGACAAGCAATCAGCCCCAGCATTTT. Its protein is CSARDLRGTSNQPQHF.

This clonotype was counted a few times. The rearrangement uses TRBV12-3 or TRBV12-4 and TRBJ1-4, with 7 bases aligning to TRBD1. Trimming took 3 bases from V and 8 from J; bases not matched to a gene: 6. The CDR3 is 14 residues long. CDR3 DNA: TGTGCCAGCAGTTTGACAGGGCTACGCGAAAAACTGTTTTTT. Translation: CASSLTGLREKLFF.

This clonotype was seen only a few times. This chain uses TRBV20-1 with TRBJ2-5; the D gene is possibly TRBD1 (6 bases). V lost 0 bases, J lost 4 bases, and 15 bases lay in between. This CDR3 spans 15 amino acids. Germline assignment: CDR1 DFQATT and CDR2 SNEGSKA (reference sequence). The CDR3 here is CSARDVSRGRETQYF. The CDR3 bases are TGCAGTGCTAGAGATGTTAGCAGGGGCCGAGAGACCCAGTACTTC.

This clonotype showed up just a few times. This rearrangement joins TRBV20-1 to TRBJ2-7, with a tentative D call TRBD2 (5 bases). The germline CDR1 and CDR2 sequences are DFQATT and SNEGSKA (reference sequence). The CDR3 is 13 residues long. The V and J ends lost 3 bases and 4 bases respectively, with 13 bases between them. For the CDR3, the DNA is TGCAGTGCTAGTATAAGTAGCGATTACGAGCAGTACTTC. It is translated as CSASISSDYEQYF.

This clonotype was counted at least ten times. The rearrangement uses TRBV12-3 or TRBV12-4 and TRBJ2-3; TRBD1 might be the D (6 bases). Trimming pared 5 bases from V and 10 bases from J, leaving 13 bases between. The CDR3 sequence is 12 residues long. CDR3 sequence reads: CASSPTGNAQYF. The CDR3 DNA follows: TGTGCCAGCAGTCCTACAGGGAACGCGCAGTATTTT.

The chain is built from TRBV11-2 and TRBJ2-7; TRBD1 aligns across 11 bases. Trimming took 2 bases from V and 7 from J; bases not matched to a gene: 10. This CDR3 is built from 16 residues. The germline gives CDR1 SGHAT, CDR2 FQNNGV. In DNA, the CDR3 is TGTGCCAGCAGCTTAAGGCTGGGGACAGGGGGAGGGGAGCAGTACTTC. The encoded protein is CASSLRLGTGGGEQYF.

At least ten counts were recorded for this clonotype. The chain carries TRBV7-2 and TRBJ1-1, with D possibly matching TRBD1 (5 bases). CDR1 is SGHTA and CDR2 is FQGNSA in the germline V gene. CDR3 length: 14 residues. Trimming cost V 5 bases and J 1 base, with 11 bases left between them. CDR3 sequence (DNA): TGTGCCAGCAGCCGAAACGGGGGGAACACTGAAGCTTTCTTT. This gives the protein CASSRNGGNTEAFF.

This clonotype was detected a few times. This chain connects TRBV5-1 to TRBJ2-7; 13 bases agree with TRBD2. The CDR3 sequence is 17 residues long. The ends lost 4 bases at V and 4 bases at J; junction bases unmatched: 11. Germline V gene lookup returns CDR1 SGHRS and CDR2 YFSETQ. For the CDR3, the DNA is TGCGCCAGCAGCACCACTAGCGGGGGGGCTCCTGGATACGAGCAGTACTTC. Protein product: CASSTTSGGAPGYEQYF.

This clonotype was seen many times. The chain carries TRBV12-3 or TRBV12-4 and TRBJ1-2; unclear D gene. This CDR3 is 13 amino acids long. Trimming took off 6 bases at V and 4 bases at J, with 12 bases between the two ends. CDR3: CASRADGGYGYTF. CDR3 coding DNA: TGTGCCAGCAGGGCGGACGGCGGCTATGGCTACACCTTC.

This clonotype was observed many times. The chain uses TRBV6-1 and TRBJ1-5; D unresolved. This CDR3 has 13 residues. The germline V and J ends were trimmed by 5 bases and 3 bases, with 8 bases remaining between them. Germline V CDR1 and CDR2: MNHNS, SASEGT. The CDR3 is CASSPRFNQPQHF. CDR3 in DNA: TGTGCCAGCAGTCCTCGTTTCAATCAGCCCCAGCATTTT.

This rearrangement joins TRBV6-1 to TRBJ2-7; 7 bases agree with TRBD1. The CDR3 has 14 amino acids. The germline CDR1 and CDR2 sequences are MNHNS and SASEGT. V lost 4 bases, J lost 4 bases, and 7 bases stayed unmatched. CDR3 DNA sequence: TGTGCCAGCAGTGGGGGCACGACAGGGTACGAGCAGTACTTC. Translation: CASSGGTTGYEQYF.

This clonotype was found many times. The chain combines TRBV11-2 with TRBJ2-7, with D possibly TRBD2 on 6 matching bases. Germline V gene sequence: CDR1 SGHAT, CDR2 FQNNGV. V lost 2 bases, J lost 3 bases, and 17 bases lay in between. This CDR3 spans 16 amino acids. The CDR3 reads CASSLQGNDGSYEQYF. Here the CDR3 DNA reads TGTGCCAGCAGCTTACAAGGGAACGACGGGAGCTACGAGCAGTACTTC.

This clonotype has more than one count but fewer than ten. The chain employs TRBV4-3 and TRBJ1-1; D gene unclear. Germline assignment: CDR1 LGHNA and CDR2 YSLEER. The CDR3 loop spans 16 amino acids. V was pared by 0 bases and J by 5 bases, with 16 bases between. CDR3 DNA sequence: TGCGCCAGCAGCCAAGATAGGTCGGACCCGAGGACTGAAGCTTTCTTT. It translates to CASSQDRSDPRTEAFF.

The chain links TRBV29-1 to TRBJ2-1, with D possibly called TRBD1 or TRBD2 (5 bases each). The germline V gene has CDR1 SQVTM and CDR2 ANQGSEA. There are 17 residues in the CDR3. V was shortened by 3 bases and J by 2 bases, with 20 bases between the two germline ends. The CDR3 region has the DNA TGCAGCGTTGACATCGACGTTGGGGGATTTGCCTACAATGAGCAGTTCTTC. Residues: CSVDIDVGGFAYNEQFF.

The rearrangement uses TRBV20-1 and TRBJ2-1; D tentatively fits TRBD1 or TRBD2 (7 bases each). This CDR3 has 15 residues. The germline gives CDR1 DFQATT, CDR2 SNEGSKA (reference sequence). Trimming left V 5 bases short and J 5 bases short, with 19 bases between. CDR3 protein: CSALGGTVFNNEQFF. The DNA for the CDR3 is TGCAGTGCTCTGGGGGGGACAGTCTTCAACAATGAGCAGTTCTTC.

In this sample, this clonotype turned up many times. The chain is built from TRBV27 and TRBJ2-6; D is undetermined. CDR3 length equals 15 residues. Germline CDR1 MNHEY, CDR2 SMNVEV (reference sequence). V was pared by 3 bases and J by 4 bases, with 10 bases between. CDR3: CASSFASSGANVLTF. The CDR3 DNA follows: TGTGCCAGCAGTTTTGCCTCGAGCGGGGCCAACGTCCTGACTTTC. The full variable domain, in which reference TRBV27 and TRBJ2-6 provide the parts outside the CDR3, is EAQVTQNPRYLITVTGKKLTVTCSQNMNHEYMSWYRQDPGLGLRQIYYSMNVEVTDKGDVPEGYKVSRKEKRNFPLILESPSPNQTSLYFCASSFASSGANVLTFGAGSRLTVL.

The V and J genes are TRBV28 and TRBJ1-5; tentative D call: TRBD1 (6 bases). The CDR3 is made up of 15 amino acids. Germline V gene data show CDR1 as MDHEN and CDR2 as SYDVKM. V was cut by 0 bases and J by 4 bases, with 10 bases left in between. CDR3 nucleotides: TGTGCCAGCAGTTTATGGCAGGGGCGGAATCAGCCCCAGCATTTT. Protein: CASSLWQGRNQPQHF.

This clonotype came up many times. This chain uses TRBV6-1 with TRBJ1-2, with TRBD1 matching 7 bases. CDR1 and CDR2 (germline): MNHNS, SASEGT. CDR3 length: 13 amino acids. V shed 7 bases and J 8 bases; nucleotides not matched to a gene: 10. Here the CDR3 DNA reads TGTGCCAGCACCTGGACAGGTATTGAAGGCTACACCTTC. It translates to CASTWTGIEGYTF.

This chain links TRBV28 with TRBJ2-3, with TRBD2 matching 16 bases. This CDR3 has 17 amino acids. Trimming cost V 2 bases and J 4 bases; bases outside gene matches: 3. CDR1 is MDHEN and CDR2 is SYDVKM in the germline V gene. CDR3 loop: CASSLGTSGRAADTQYF. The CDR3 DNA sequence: TGTGCCAGCAGTTTAGGGACTAGCGGGAGGGCGGCAGATACGCAGTATTTT.

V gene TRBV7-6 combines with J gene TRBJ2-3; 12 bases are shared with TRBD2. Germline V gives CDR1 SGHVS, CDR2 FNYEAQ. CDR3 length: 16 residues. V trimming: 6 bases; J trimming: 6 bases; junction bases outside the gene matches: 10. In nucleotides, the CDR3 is TGTGCCAGCAGTGGACTAGCGGGACTATCGCCCGATACGCAGTATTTT. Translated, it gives CASSGLAGLSPDTQYF.

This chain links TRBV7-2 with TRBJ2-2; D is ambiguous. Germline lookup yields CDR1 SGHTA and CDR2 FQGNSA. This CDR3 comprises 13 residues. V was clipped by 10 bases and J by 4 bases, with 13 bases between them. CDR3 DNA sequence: TGTGCCACCGAGGCGGAAATCACCGGGGAGCTGTTTTTT. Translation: CATEAEITGELFF.